This TCR beta chain was sequenced in a study of identical twins. The study, taken as a whole, reports: Compared with models, monozygotic twins showed more out-of-frame TCR alpha sharing.

From the 5' RACE reads, TCRdb called clonotypes with MiXCR, one entry per CDR3 protein. The sample lists 450,000 or so distinct CDR3 sequences; 14% were seen once. Germline V gene sequence: CDR1 SGHVS, CDR2 FQNEAQ. The CDR3 runs 15 residues. The V segment lost 5 bases and the J segment 3 bases; nucleotides outside the gene matches: 3. About this clonotype itself: Its antigen is unknown.

This sample also appeared in a second study, on yellow fever vaccine responses in identical twins.

The chain recombines TRBV7-8 with TRBJ2-3; 12 bases line up with TRBD2. This TCR was sampled from a woman between 18 and 30 years old in good health. The sample taken for sequencing was CD4+ T cells sorted from blood. The CDR3 DNA is TGTGCCAGCAGCACACTAGCGGGGGGAACAGATACGCAGTATTTT. As protein: CASSTLAGGTDTQYF.